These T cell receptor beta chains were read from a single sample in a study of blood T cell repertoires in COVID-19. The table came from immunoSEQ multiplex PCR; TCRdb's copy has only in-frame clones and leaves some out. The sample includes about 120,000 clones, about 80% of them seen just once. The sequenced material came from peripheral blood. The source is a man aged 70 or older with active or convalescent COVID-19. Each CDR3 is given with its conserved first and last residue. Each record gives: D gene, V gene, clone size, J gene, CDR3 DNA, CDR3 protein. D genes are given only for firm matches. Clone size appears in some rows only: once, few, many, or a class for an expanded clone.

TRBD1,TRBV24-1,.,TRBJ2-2,TGTGCCACCAGCACCGGGACAGCGGCCGGGGAGCTGTTTTTT,CATSTGTAAGELFF
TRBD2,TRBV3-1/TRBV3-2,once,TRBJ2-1,TGTGCCAGCAGCCCTTCGACTAGCGGGAGAAACAATGAGCAGTTCTTC,CASSPSTSGRNNEQFF
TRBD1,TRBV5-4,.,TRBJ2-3,TGTGCCAGCAGCTCCGGACAGGGGGGCACAGATACGCAGTATTTT,CASSSGQGGTDTQYF
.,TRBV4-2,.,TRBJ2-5,TGTGCCAGCAGCCAAGAATTCCCCGTGCGGGCGGGCGAGACCCAGTACTTC,CASSQEFPVRAGETQYF
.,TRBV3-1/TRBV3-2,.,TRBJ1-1,TGTGCCAGCAGCCAAGATTGGCGGAGTGAAGCTTTCTTT,CASSQDWRSEAFF
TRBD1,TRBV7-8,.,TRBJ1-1,TGTGCCAGCAGCGGACCGGGACAGAGGAACACTGAAGCTTTCTTT,CASSGPGQRNTEAFF
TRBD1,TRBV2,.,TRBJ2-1,TGTGCCAGCAAACAGGGGTTCGGCTACAATGAGCAGTTCTTC,CASKQGFGYNEQFF
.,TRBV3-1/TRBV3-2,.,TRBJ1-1,TGTGCCAGCAGCCAAGCTGGGCTGCCTGAAGCTTTCTTT,CASSQAGLPEAFF
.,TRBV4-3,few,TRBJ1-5,TGCGCCAGCAGCCAAGATATTAGCCAGCCCCAGCATTTT,CASSQDISQPQHF
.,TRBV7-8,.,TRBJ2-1,TGTGCCACCTCGACCCGCCTCTCGGTGGGGCCACACAATGAGCAGTTCTTC,CATSTRLSVGPHNEQFF
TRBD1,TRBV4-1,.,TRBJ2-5,TGCGCCAGCAGCCAGGAATCGGGACAGGGAGAGACCCAGTACTTC,CASSQESGQGETQYF
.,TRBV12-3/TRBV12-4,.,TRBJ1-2,TGTGCCAGCAGTTTAAGGGACTCCGGCTACACCTTC,CASSLRDSGYTF
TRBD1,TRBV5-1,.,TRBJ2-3,TGCGCCAGCAGCTTTAAGACAGGGGGTGAAATTACGCAGTATTTT,CASSFKTGGEITQYF
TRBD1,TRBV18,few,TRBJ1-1,TGTGCCAGCTCACCAAACCAGGGGGGTGACACTGAAGCTTTCTTT,CASSPNQGGDTEAFF
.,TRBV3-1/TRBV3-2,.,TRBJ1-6,TGTGCCAGCAGCCAAGCGGGGGTCGGCGGGAATTCACCCCTCCACTTT,CASSQAGVGGNSPLHF
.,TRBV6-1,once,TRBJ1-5,TGTGCCAGCAGTGGAGGACAGAGCTATAGCAATCAGCCCCAGCATTTT,CASSGGQSYSNQPQHF
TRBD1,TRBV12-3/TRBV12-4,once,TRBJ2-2,TGTGCCAGCAGTACGGGACAGACCGGGGAGCTGTTTTTT,CASSTGQTGELFF
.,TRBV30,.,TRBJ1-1,TGTGCCTGGAGTGCCACCCCAGGGGACACTGAAGCTTTCTTT,CAWSATPGDTEAFF
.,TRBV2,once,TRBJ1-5,TGTGCCAGCAGTGAAGCACAAGGAGCTCAGCCCCAGCATTTT,CASSEAQGAQPQHF
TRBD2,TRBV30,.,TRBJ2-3,TGTGCCTGGAGTGTAACCCGTAGCGGGGGGGCCGGTCATACGCAGTATTTT,CAWSVTRSGGAGHTQYF
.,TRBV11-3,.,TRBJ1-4,TGTGCCAGCAGCGACACAGGGACAACTAATGAAAAACTGTTTTTT,CASSDTGTTNEKLFF
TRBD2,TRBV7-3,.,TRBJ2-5,TGTGCCAGCAGCTTATGGGGAGGGGAGACCCAGTACTTC,CASSLWGGETQYF
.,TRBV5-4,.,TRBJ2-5,TGTGCCAGCAGCTTGAGGTCAGGAGAGACCCAGTACTTC,CASSLRSGETQYF
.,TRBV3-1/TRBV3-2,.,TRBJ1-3,TGTGCCAGGAACAGGATAAACTCTGGAAACACCATATATTTT,CARNRINSGNTIYF
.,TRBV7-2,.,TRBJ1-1,TGTGCCAGCAGCCCGACACGGGGAATTAAGGAAGCTTTCTTT,CASSPTRGIKEAFF
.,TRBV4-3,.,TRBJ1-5,TGCGCCAGCAGCCAAGATGCAGGGTCGCTCAATCAGCCCCAGCATTTT,CASSQDAGSLNQPQHF
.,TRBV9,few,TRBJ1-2,TGTGCCAGCAGCCGGGGGGCTGGCTACACCTTC,CASSRGAGYTF
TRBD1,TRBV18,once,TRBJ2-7,TGTGCCAGCTCACCCGGGACAGGGGGGGCCTACGAGCAGTACTTC,CASSPGTGGAYEQYF
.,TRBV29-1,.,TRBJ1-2,TGCAGCGTTGAGCAGGGCAGGGGTGGCGGCTACACCTTC,CSVEQGRGGGYTF
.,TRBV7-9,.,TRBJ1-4,TGTGCCAGCAGCTTAGCGCAGGGGCTAGGTGAAAAACTGTTTTTT,CASSLAQGLGEKLFF
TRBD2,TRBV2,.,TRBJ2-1,TGTGCCAGCAGTCCCGTAGCGGGTTCCTACAATGAGCAGTTCTTC,CASSPVAGSYNEQFF
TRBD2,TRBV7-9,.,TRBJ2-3,TGTGCCAGCAGCCGCACAGCGGGAGAAACAGATACGCAGTATTTT,CASSRTAGETDTQYF
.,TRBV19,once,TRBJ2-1,TGTGCCAGTTCGGACAGATACGAGCAGTTCTTC,CASSDRYEQFF
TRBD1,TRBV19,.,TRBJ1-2,TGTGCCAGTAGTATAGCATGGGGGACAGGGAAAGGCTACACCTTC,CASSIAWGTGKGYTF
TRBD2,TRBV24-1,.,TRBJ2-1,TGTGCCACCAGTGACCCCGGGACTAGCGAGAAAAGCAGCTCCTACAATGAGCAGTTCTTC,CATSDPGTSEKSSSYNEQFF
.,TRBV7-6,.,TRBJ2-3,TGTGCCAGCAGCTTGATGGTGGGGCAAGATACGCAGTATTTT,CASSLMVGQDTQYF
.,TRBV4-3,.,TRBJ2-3,TGCGCCAGCAGCCAAGATAAAGGGAGGACAGATACGCAGTATTTT,CASSQDKGRTDTQYF
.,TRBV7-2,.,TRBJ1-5,TGTGCCAGCAGCTCCGAACTTCGAGGTCAGCCCCAGCATTTT,CASSSELRGQPQHF
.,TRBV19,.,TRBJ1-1,TGTGCCAGTAGTATACAAAACACTGAAGCTTTCTTT,CASSIQNTEAFF
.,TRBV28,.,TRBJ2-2,TGTGCCAGCAGCCTGGGGGGAGCCGGCACCGGGGAGCTGTTTTTT,CASSLGGAGTGELFF
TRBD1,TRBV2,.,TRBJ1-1,TGTGCCAGCAACGGACAGGGGGTATATACTGAAGCTTTCTTT,CASNGQGVYTEAFF
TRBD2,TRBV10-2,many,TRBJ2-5,TGCGCCAGCAAGCGGGAAAGCGGCCAAGAGACCCAGTACTTC,CASKRESGQETQYF